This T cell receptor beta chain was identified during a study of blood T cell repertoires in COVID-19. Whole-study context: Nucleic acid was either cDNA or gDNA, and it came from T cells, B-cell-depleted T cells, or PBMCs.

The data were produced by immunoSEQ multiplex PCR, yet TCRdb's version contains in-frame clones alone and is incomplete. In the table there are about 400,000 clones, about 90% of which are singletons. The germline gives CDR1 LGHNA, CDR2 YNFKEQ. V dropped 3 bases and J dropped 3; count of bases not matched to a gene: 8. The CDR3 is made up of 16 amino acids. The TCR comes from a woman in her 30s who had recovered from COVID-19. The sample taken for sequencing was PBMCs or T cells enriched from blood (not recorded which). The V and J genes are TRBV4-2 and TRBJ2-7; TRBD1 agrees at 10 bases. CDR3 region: CASSHGEGQGYYEQYF. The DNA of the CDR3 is TGTGCCAGCAGCCATGGGGAGGGACAGGGGTACTACGAGCAGTACTTC.